This T cell receptor (beta chain) is drawn from a study of early T cells in non-severe SARS-CoV-2 infection. Study overall: Sequenced bulk RNA came from whole blood that was unsorted, and chains were unpaired.

The CDR3 has 13 amino acids. Trimming stripped 1 base from V and 6 bases from J, with 9 bases between. In the library, individual cDNA molecules carried attached unique molecular identifiers. TCRdb fed the 5' RACE reads into MiXCR, producing one record per CDR3 protein. There are 50,000 or so distinct CDR3 sequences in the sample; 14% to 15% occur only once, and about a tenth lies in the top ten. Study-wide points: Comparison of clonotypes with VDJdb favored anti-spike CD8 responses while missing private and CD4 specificities.

This clonotype turned up a few times. Antigen: not known. The gene calls are TRBV12-3 or TRBV12-4 and TRBJ1-1, with D perhaps matching TRBD1 (5 bases). This clonotype was sampled from an adult who was a healthcare worker with PCR-confirmed SARS-CoV-2 infection or an uninfected control (not recorded which). The sequencing here drew on whole blood, taken at baseline. CDR3 residues: CASSLVRDSEAFF. The CDR3 DNA reads TGTGCCAGCAGTTTAGTCAGGGACTCTGAAGCTTTCTTT.